Listed below are T cell receptor beta chains from one sample, sequenced in a study of T cell repertoires and HLA-DP antigens. Profiling relied on immunoSEQ multiplex PCR, and the TCRdb table lists in-frame clones only, not all of them. The sample lists about 110,000 clones, 80% to 95% occurring once. Antigen specificity for these receptors is unknown. The sequencing input was CD4+ T cells from PBMCs. The source of these receptors is a woman in her late teens or twenties in good health and CMV-seronegative. Both conserved end residues are part of each CDR3. The D gene is left open where the match is weak. The listing skips clone size in some rows; elsewhere it reads once, few, many or a size class.

v_call,d_call,j_call,clone_size,cdr3_nt,cdr3_aa
TRBV7-9,NA,TRBJ1-5,NA,TGTGCCAGCAGCTATAGGGGAAATCAGCCCCAGCATTTT,CASSYRGNQPQHF
TRBV2,NA,TRBJ1-4,NA,TGTGCCAGCAGTGAAGGCAGGGGAGTGGAAAAACTGTTTTTT,CASSEGRGVEKLFF
TRBV7-9,TRBD2,TRBJ2-5,NA,TGTGCCAGCAGCTTAGTTCCCCTAGCGGGAGCTTGGGATCAAGAGACCCAGTACTTC,CASSLVPLAGAWDQETQYF
TRBV6-5,NA,TRBJ2-7,NA,TGTGCCAGCAGACCACCGGATCGAAGCTCCTACGAGCAGTACTTC,CASRPPDRSSYEQYF
TRBV4-2,TRBD2,TRBJ2-1,NA,TGTGCCAGCACCAACAGCGGGGGGGCAAATGAGCAGTTCTTC,CASTNSGGANEQFF
TRBV7-3,NA,TRBJ1-1,NA,TGTGCCAGCAGCGCCAGGGGGAACACTGAAGCTTTCTTT,CASSARGNTEAFF
TRBV28,NA,TRBJ2-1,NA,TGTGCCAGCAGTCTATCCGACATTTACAATGAGCAGTTCTTC,CASSLSDIYNEQFF
TRBV27,TRBD1,TRBJ2-3,NA,TGTGCCAGCAGTCGCCAAAGGGACAGGGGGAGGGATACGCAGTATTTT,CASSRQRDRGRDTQYF
TRBV7-9,TRBD2,TRBJ2-7,NA,TGTGCCAGCAGCTTTATGGCGGGAGACGAGCAGTACTTC,CASSFMAGDEQYF
TRBV20-1,NA,TRBJ2-3,NA,TGCAGTGCTGCCAAGGAAGTTACGCAGTATTTT,CSAAKEVTQYF
TRBV27,NA,TRBJ1-5,NA,TGTGCCAGCAGTTTAAGAATCGGCAATCAGCCCCAGCATTTT,CASSLRIGNQPQHF
TRBV27,TRBD2,TRBJ2-1,NA,TGTGCCAGCAGTCCCCCGGCCGTCGGCGGGAGGAACAATGAGCAGTTCTTC,CASSPPAVGGRNNEQFF
TRBV12-2,NA,TRBJ2-2,NA,TGTGCAAGTCGCTCAGACAGGGGAAGAACCGGGGAGCTGTTTTTT,CASRSDRGRTGELFF
TRBV5-4,NA,TRBJ1-2,few,TGTGCCAGCAGACGCCCATACAGGGAAGGCTACACCTTC,CASRRPYREGYTF
TRBV2,NA,TRBJ2-2,NA,TGTGCCAGCAGTAAACAGGGTTACACCGGGGAGCTGTTTTTT,CASSKQGYTGELFF
TRBV10-2,NA,TRBJ2-5,NA,TGCGCCAGCAGTGAGCCTCGCACCTTCAACCCAGAGACCCAGTACTTC,CASSEPRTFNPETQYF
TRBV6-5,NA,TRBJ2-1,NA,TGTGCCAGCAAGTGGGCACCCTCCTACAATGAGCAGTTCTTC,CASKWAPSYNEQFF
TRBV5-4,NA,TRBJ2-7,NA,TGTGCCAGCAGCTTGGAGCGAGCGGGTCCTTCCTACGAGCAGTACTTC,CASSLERAGPSYEQYF
TRBV5-1,NA,TRBJ2-1,NA,TGCGCCAGCAGCTTGGGATGGCCAGGGGACGAGCAGTTCTTC,CASSLGWPGDEQFF
TRBV11-2,NA,TRBJ2-5,NA,TGTGCCAGCAGCTTAGGACTTATCGGAGAGACCCAGTACTTC,CASSLGLIGETQYF
TRBV15,NA,TRBJ2-2,NA,TGTGCCACCAGCAGATCTCCCGCTAACACCGGGGAGCTGTTTTTT,CATSRSPANTGELFF
TRBV2,TRBD1,TRBJ2-2,NA,TGTGCCAGCAGTAGGGACAGGGGGAACACCGGGGAGCTGTTTTTT,CASSRDRGNTGELFF
TRBV19,TRBD1,TRBJ1-2,NA,TGTGCCAGTAGTATTGGGGACAGTTCCTGGTTGTCTAACTATGGCTACACCTTC,CASSIGDSSWLSNYGYTF
TRBV6-6,TRBD1,TRBJ1-2,NA,TGTGCCAGCAGCGTGACAGGGTTGGGGTATGGCTACACCTTC,CASSVTGLGYGYTF
TRBV6-1,TRBD1,TRBJ2-3,NA,TGTGCCAGCAGTGAAGCGACAGGGTCGCAGTATTTT,CASSEATGSQYF
TRBV6-4,NA,TRBJ2-1,NA,TGTGCCAGCAGTCCCTCGGGGGTATACAATGAGCAGTTCTTC,CASSPSGVYNEQFF
TRBV5-4,TRBD1,TRBJ2-5,NA,TGTGCCAGCAGCCCCCGGGACAGGGGGGAGACCCAGTACTTC,CASSPRDRGETQYF
TRBV11-2,NA,TRBJ2-3,NA,TGTGCCAGCAGCTTAGACGGGATAGACACAGATACGCAGTATTTT,CASSLDGIDTDTQYF
TRBV6-9,NA,TRBJ2-2,once,TGTGCCAGCAGGTGTTTCCAGGGACACACCGGGGAGCTGTTTTTT,CASRCFQGHTGELFF
TRBV7-2,NA,TRBJ2-3,NA,TGTGCCAGCAGCTCAGGGTTACGGACAGATACGCAGTATTTT,CASSSGLRTDTQYF
TRBV25-1,TRBD2,TRBJ2-1,NA,TGTGCCAGCAGTGTTTCAACGGGACTAGCGGGAGTTGGGCAGTTCTTC,CASSVSTGLAGVGQFF
TRBV25-1,NA,TRBJ1-2,NA,TGTGCCAGCAGTGACCCCCCTCACTATGGCTACACCTTC,CASSDPPHYGYTF
TRBV9,TRBD1,TRBJ2-3,NA,TGTGCCAGCAGCGTAGCAGGGGGAGAAAGGGGAGATACGCAGTATTTT,CASSVAGGERGDTQYF
TRBV7-3,NA,TRBJ2-2,NA,TGTGCCAGCAGCTTAAATGACATCCGAAACACCGGGGAGCTGTTTTTT,CASSLNDIRNTGELFF
TRBV6-5,NA,TRBJ1-1,NA,TGTGCCAGCAGTCCCATGGACATATCTGAAGCTTTCTTT,CASSPMDISEAFF
TRBV6-5,NA,TRBJ1-4,once,TGTGCCACCCGGCGGGCGAGGGATGAAAAACTGTTTTTT,CATRRARDEKLFF
TRBV27,TRBD2,TRBJ2-2,NA,TGTGCCAGCAATGGGGATAGCGGGACCGGGGAGCTGTTTTTT,CASNGDSGTGELFF
TRBV16,TRBD1,TRBJ1-2,once,TGTGCCAGCAGCCAATCGCGGACAGGTTTCTATGGCTACACCTTC,CASSQSRTGFYGYTF
TRBV29-1,TRBD1,TRBJ2-4,NA,TGCAGCGTTGGGTGGGACAGGGGAGCCAAAAACATTCAGTACTTC,CSVGWDRGAKNIQYF
TRBV18,NA,TRBJ1-1,NA,TGTGCCAGCTCACAGGGTAGGAACACTGAAGCTTTCTTT,CASSQGRNTEAFF
TRBV21-1,NA,TRBJ2-1,NA,TGTGCCAGCAGCAAAAGGGGCTACAGGGGAAGGACCTACAATGAGCAGTTCTTC,CASSKRGYRGRTYNEQFF
TRBV4-2,TRBD1,TRBJ1-2,NA,TGTGCCAGCAGCCAAGATCTAGCACAGGGGAGCTATGGCTACACCTTC,CASSQDLAQGSYGYTF
TRBV18,TRBD2,TRBJ2-5,NA,TGTGCCAGCTCACCACAGGTGGCGGGAGGCTCTGAAGAGACCCAGTACTTC,CASSPQVAGGSEETQYF
TRBV9,NA,TRBJ2-3,NA,TGTGCCAGCAGCGTAATGGAGCCCACAGATACGCAGTATTTT,CASSVMEPTDTQYF
TRBV21-1,NA,TRBJ1-2,NA,TGTGCCAGCAGCAAACGCAGGGCGAACGGCTACACCTTC,CASSKRRANGYTF